The 5 T cell receptor beta chains given below trace back to one sample, sequenced in a study of neurological immune-mediated disorders. TCRdb passed the 5' RACE reads through MiXCR, listing each CDR3 protein once. The data contain around 10,000 distinct CDR3 sequences, around 21% of them singletons. Sequencing input: CD8+ T cells from blood. The receptors were sampled from a woman in her sixties with HTLV-1-associated myelopathy (HAM/TSP).

V gene TRBV5-5 combines with J gene TRBJ2-1, with 9 bases matching TRBD1. Per germline, CDR1 SGHKS and CDR2 YYEKEE (reference sequence). Trimming removed 3 bases from V and 1 base from J; junction bases left unmatched: 2. This CDR3 region has 15 residues. The CDR3 is CASSSGTGSYNEQFF. The DNA for the CDR3 is TGTGCCAGCAGCTCCGGGACAGGGTCCTACAATGAGCAGTTCTTC.

This clonotype came up many times. The chain recombines TRBV5-1 with TRBJ2-1; D ambiguous. The germline V and J ends were trimmed by 2 bases and 4 bases, with 10 bases remaining between them. CDR1 and CDR2 (germline): SGHRS, YFSETQ. The CDR3 has 14 residues. The CDR3 sequence: CASSFNPNYNEQFF. CDR3 bases: TGCGCCAGCAGCTTTAATCCTAATTACAATGAGCAGTTCTTC.

This clonotype was counted at least ten times. The genes are TRBV29-1 and TRBJ2-7; TRBD1 matches at 11 bases. This CDR3 contains 14 residues. Looked up from germline, CDR1 is SQVTM and CDR2 is ANQGSEA. Trimming took 1 base from V and 1 from J; bases not matched to a gene: 0. The chain's CDR3 is CSVEGDRGSYEQYF. CDR3 coding DNA: TGCAGCGTTGAAGGGGACAGGGGGTCCTACGAGCAGTACTTC.

In its sample, this clonotype was seen many times. This rearrangement joins TRBV18 to TRBJ2-7; weak D call: TRBD2 (6 bases). V was cut by 6 bases and J by 2 bases, with 17 bases left in between. The CDR3 sequence is 15 residues long. Germline V CDR1 and CDR2: KGHSH, LQKENI. CDR3 sequence: CASSAAEGRTYEQYF. CDR3 DNA sequence: TGTGCCAGCTCCGCCGCCGAGGGGAGGACCTACGAGCAGTACTTC.

The chain combines TRBV5-5 with TRBJ1-1; 7 bases are a match to TRBD1. Germline V gene sequence: CDR1 SGHKS, CDR2 YYEKEE (reference sequence). This CDR3 contains 17 residues. V lost 2 bases to trimming and J lost 2 bases; unmatched junction nucleotides: 12. The CDR3 nucleotides are TGTGCCAGCAGCTTATCGGTGGACAGGACGCTCAACACTGAAGCTTTCTTT. Protein: CASSLSVDRTLNTEAFF.